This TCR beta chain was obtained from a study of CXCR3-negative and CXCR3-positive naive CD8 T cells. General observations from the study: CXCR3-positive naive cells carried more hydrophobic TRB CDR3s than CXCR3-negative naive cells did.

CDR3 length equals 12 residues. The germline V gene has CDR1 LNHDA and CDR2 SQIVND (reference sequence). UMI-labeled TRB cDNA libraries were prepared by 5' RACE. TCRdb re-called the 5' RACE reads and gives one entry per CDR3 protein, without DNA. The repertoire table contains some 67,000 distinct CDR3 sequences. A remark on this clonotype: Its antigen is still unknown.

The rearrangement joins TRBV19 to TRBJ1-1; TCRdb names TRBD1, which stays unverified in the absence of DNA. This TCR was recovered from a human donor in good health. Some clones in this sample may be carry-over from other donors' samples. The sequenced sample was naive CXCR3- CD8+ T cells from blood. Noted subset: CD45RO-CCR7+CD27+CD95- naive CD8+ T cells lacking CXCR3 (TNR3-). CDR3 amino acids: CASSRAVTEAFF. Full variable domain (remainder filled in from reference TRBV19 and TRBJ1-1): DGGITQSPKYLFRKEGQNVTLSCEQNLNHDAMYWYRQDPGQGLRLIYYSQIVNDFQKGDIAEGYSVSREKKESFPLTVTSAQKNPTAFYLCASSRAVTEAFFGQGTRLTVV.